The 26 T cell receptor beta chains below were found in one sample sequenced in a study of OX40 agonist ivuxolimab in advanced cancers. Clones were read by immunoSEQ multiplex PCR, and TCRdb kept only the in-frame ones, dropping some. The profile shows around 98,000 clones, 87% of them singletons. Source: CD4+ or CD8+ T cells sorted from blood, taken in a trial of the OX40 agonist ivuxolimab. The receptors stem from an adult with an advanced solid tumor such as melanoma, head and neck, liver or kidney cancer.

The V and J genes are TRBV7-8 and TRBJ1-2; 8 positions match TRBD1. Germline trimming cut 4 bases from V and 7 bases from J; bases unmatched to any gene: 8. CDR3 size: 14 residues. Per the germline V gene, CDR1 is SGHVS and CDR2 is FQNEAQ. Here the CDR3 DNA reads TGTGCCAGCAGCTCTGGACAGGGCCGTGGTGGCTACACCTTC. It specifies CASSSGQGRGGYTF. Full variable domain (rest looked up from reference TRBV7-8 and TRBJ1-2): GAGVSQSPRYKVAKRGQDVALRCDPISGHVSLFWYQQALGQGPEFLTYFQNEAQLDKSGLPSDRFFAERPEGSVSTLKIQRTQQEDSAVYLCASSSGQGRGGYTFGSGTRLTVV.

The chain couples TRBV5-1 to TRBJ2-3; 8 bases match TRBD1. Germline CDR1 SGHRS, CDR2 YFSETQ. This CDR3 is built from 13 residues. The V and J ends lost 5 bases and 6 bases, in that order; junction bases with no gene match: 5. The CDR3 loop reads CASSYGQGDTQYF. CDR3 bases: TGCGCCAGCAGTTACGGACAGGGTGATACGCAGTATTTT.

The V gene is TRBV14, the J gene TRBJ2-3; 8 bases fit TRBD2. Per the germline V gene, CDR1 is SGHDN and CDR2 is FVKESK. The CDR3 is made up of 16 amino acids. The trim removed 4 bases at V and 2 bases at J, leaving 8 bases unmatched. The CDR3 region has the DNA TGTGCCAGCAGCCTCATGCGGGGGGCCCTCACAGATACGCAGTATTTT. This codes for CASSLMRGALTDTQYF.

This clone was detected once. The DNA of the CDR3 is TGTGCCAGCAGCTTAGTAGGGACAGGGGGTATTTCACCCCTCCACTTT. This translates into CASSLVGTGGISPLHF. V usage is TRBV7-2 and J usage is TRBJ1-6, with 11 positions matching TRBD1. CDR3 length: 16 amino acids. J gave up 9 bases and V 1 base, and 5 bases lay outside the gene matches. The germline CDR1 and CDR2 sequences are SGHTA and FQGNSA.

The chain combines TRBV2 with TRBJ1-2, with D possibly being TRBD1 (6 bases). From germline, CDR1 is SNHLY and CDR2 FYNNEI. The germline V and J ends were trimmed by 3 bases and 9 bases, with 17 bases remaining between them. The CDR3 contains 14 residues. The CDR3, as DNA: TGTGCCAGCAGTGAGGAACAGGGAACGTCAAGCTACACCTTC. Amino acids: CASSEEQGTSSYTF.

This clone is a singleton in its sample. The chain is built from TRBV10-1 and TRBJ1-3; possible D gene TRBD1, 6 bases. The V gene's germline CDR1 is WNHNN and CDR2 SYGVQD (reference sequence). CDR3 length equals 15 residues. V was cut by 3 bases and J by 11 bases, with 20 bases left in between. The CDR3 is CASSDRGQAADAIYF. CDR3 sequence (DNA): TGCGCCAGCAGTGACCGGGGACAAGCCGCCGACGCCATATATTTT.

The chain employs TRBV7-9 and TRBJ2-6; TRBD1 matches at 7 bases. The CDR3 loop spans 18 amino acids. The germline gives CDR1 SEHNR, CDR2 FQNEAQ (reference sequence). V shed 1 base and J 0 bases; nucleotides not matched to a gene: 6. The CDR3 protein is CASSLVGTANSGANVLTF. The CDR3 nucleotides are TGTGCCAGCAGCTTAGTAGGGACAGCCAACTCTGGGGCCAACGTCCTGACTTTC.

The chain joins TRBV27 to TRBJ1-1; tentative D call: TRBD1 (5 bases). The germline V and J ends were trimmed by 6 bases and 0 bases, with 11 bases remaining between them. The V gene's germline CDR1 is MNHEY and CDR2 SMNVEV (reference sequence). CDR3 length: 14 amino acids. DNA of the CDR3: TGTGCCAGCAGAGACAGCGCGCTGAACACTGAAGCTTTCTTT. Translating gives CASRDSALNTEAFF.

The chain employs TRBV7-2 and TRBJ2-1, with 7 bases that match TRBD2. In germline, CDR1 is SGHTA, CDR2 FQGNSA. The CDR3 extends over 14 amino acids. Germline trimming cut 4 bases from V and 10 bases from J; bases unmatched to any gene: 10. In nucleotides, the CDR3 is TGTGCCAGCAGCTATGAGAGCGGGGCGGGAGAGCAGTTCTTC. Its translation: CASSYESGAGEQFF.

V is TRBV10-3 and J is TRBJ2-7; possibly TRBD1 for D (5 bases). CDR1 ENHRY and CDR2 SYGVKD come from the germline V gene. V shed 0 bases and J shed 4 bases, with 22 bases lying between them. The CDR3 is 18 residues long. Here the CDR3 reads CAISESRGNRLRSYEQYF. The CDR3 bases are TGTGCCATCAGTGAGTCAAGGGGAAACCGACTCAGGTCTTACGAGCAGTACTTC.

The CDR3 here is CASRTQGINTEAFF. The CDR3 bases are TGTGCCAGCAGGACACAGGGGATTAACACTGAAGCTTTCTTT. This chain links TRBV11-2 with TRBJ1-1; 7 bases agree with TRBD1. In germline, CDR1 is SGHAT, CDR2 FQNNGV. The CDR3 length is 14 residues. Unmatched junction bases numbered 6, after V lost 6 bases and J lost 2 bases.

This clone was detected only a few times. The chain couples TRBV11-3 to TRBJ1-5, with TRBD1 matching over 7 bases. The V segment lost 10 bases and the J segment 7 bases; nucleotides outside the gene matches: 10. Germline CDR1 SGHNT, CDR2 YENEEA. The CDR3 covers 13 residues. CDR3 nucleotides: TGTGCCACCGACAACAGGGGCAGGCAGCCCCAGCATTTT. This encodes CATDNRGRQPQHF.

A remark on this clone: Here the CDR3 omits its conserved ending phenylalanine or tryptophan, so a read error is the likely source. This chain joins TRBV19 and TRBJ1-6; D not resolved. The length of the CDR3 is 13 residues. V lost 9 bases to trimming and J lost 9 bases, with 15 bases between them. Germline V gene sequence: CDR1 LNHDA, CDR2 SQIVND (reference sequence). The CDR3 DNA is TGTGCCAGCAGTCAACAACATGGTTCACCCCTCCACCTT. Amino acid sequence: CASSQQHGSPLHL.

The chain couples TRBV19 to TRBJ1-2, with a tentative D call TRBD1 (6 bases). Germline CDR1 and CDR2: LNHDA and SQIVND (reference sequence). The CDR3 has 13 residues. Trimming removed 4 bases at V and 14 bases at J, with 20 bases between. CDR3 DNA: TGTGCCAGTAGTAGTTTGGGGGGCGCATCTGGAACCTTC. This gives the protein CASSSLGGASGTF. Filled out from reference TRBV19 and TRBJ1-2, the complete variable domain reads DGGITQSPKYLFRKEGQNVTLSCEQNLNHDAMYWYRQDPGQGLRLIYYSQIVNDFQKGDIAEGYSVSREKKESFPLTVTSAQKNPTAFYLCASSSLGGASGTFGSGTRLTVV.

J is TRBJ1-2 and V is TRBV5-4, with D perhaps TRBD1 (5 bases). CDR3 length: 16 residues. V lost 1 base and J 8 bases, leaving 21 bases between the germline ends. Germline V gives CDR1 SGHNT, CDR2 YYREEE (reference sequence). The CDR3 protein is CASSLSTRGPLGGYTF. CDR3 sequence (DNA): TGTGCCAGCAGCTTGTCTACGAGGGGACCGCTCGGGGGCTACACCTTC.

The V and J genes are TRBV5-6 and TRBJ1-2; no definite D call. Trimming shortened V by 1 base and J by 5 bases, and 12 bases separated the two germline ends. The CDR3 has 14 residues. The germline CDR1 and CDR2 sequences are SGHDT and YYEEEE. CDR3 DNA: TGTGCCAGCAGCTTGTTAGGGTTGTTGTATGGCTACACCTTC. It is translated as CASSLLGLLYGYTF.

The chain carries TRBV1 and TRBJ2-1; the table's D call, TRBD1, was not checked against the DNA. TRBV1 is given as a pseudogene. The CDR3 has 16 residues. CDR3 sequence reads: CTSSLRQGARGYEQFF. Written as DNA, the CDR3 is TGCACCAGCAGCCTAAGACAGGGGGCGCGAGGCTATGAGCAGTTCTTC.

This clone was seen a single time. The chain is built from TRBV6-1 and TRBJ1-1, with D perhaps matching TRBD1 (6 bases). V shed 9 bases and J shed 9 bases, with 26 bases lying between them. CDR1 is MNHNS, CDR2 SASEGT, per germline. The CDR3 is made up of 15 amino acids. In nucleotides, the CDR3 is TGTGCCAGTACACTTAATCCCGGGACCCAGGGGAAAGCTTTCTTT. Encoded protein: CASTLNPGTQGKAFF.

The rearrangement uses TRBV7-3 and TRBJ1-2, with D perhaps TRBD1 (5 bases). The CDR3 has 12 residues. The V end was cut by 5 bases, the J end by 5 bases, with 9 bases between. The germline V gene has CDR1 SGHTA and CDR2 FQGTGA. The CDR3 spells CASSGAAYGYTF. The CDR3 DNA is TGTGCCAGCAGCGGGGCGGCTTATGGCTACACCTTC.

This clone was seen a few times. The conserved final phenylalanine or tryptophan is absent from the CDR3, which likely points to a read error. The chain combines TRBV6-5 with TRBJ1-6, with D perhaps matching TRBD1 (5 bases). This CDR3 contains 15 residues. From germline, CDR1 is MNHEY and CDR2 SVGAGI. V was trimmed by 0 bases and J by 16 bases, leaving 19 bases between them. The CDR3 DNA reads TGTGCCAGCAGTTACTCGCAGGGAGGGTCGTTTCCTCTCCACCTT. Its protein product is CASSYSQGGSFPLHL.

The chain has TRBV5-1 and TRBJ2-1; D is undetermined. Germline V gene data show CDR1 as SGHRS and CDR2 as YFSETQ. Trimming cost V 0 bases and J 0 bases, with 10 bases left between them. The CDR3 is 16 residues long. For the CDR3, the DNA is TGCGCCAGCAGCTTGGCCGCTGACCCCTCCTACAATGAGCAGTTCTTC. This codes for CASSLAADPSYNEQFF.

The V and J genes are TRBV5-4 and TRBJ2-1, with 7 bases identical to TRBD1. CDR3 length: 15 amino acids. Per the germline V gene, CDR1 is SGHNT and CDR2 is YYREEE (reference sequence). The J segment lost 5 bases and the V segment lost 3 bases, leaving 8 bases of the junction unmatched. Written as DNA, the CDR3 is TGTGCCAGCAGCTCCCGGGACAGTTGGGACAATGAGCAGTTCTTC. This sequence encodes CASSSRDSWDNEQFF.

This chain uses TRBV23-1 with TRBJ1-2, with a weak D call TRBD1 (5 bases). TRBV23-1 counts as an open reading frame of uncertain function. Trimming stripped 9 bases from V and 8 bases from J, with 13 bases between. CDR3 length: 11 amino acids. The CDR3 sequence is CASFIWGGYTF. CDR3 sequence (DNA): TGCGCCAGTTTTATCTGGGGCGGCTACACCTTC.

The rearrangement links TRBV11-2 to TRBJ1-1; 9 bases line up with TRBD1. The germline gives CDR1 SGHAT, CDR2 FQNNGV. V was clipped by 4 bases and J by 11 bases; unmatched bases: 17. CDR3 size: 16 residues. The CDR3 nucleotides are TGTGCCAGCAGCTCCCACAGGGGGCGAAAGTTTAATGGGGCTTTCTTT. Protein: CASSSHRGRKFNGAFF.

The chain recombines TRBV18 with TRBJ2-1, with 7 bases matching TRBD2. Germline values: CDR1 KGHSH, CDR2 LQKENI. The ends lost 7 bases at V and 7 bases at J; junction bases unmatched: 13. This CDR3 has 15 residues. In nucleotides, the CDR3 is TGTGCCAGCTTATCGACTAGTGGGGGGGTAAATGAGCAGTTCTTC. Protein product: CASLSTSGGVNEQFF. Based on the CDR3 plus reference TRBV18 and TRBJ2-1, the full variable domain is NAGVMQNPRHLVRRRGQEARLRCSPMKGHSHVYWYRQLPEEGLKFMVYLQKENIIDESGMPKERFSAEFPKEGPSILRIQQVVRGDSAAYFCASLSTSGGVNEQFFGPGTRLTVL.

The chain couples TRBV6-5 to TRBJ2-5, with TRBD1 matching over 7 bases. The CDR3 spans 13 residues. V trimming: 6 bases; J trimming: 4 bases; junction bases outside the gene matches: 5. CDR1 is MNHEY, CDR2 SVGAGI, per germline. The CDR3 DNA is TGTGCCAGCAGACCCAACAGGGGAGAGACCCAGTACTTC. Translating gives CASRPNRGETQYF.